A single sample is the source of the 12 T cell receptor beta chains below, sequenced in a study of cytomegalovirus exposure and HLA in healthy donors. Use of 60 Vbeta and 13 Jbeta primers characterized the PCR. Sequenced by immunoSEQ multiplex PCR; TCRdb stores in-frame clones only, minus some. This sample has about 190,000 clones; around 86% occur once, and the top ten carry approximately 0.8%. The material sequenced was PBMCs. These TCRs come from a woman between 18 and 29 years old in good health and CMV-seronegative.

This rearrangement joins TRBV28 to TRBJ2-5; D might be TRBD1 (8 bases). Trimming took 1 base from V and 4 from J, leaving 16 bases between them. In germline, CDR1 is MDHEN, CDR2 SYDVKM. CDR3 length: 16 residues. Written as DNA, the CDR3 is TGTGCCAGCAGTTTATTTCGGACAGGGAGGGGAGAGACCCAGTACTTC. Its translation is CASSLFRTGRGETQYF.

As for this clone: The junction does not match germline at one end; this may be a read error. The chain carries TRBV7-3 and TRBJ2-2; possibly TRBD1 for D (5 bases). This CDR3 contains 14 residues. The germline V gene encodes CDR1 SGHTA and CDR2 FQGTGA. The CDR3 bases are TGTGTCAGCACCCAAGGGGCGAACACCGGGGAGCTGTTTTTT. Translating gives CVSTQGANTGELFF.

CDR3 DNA: TGCGCCAGCAGCTTGGACAGGGAGCAGTACTTC. It translates to CASSLDREQYF. The genes are TRBV5-1 and TRBJ2-7; a weak D match, TRBD1 (5 bases). The CDR3 runs 11 residues. CDR1 and CDR2 (germline): SGHRS, YFSETQ. The V end was cut by 0 bases, the J end by 7 bases, with 5 bases between.

About this clone itself: One end of the junction does not line up with germline, which may come from a read error. V usage is TRBV7-8 and J usage is TRBJ1-2, with TRBD1 as a possible D gene (5 bases). Looked up from germline, CDR1 is SGHVS and CDR2 is FQNEAQ. This CDR3 is built from 14 residues. Here the CDR3 DNA reads TGTGCCAGCAGCTTAGAACAGGTCCTCTATGGCTATACCTTC. As protein: CASSLEQVLYGYTF.

The chain employs TRBV28 and TRBJ2-7; 12 bases are a match to TRBD2. The CDR3 is 15 amino acids. The V gene's germline CDR1 is MDHEN and CDR2 SYDVKM. V shed 5 bases and J 5 bases; nucleotides not matched to a gene: 7. The CDR3 nucleotides read TGTGCCAGCAGTCTGGGGACTAGCGGGTTACACGAGCAGTACTTC. Its translation is CASSLGTSGLHEQYF.

This chain joins TRBV5-1 and TRBJ2-3; perhaps TRBD2 as D (5 bases). The CDR3 runs to 14 residues. Germline assignment: CDR1 SGHRS and CDR2 YFSETQ. The V end was cut by 4 bases, the J end by 5 bases, with 14 bases between. CDR3 in amino acids: CASSPEGLRDTQYF. The CDR3 nucleotides read TGCGCCAGCAGCCCCGAGGGTCTCCGAGATACGCAGTATTTT.

The V and J genes are TRBV7-3 and TRBJ2-1, with D perhaps TRBD2 (6 bases). Germline V gene data show CDR1 as SGHTA and CDR2 as FQGTGA. The V end was cut by 5 bases, the J end by 2 bases, with 16 bases between. There are 16 residues in the CDR3. The CDR3 protein is CASSLSGGKAYNEQFF. In nucleotides, the CDR3 is TGTGCCAGCAGCCTTAGCGGAGGAAAAGCCTACAATGAGCAGTTCTTC.

The chain recombines TRBV7-3 with TRBJ2-2; D is unresolved. V lost 5 bases and J 6 bases, leaving 19 bases between the germline ends. The germline CDR1 and CDR2 sequences are SGHTA and FQGTGA. The length of the CDR3 is 16 residues. The CDR3: CASSTSLAELPGELFF. CDR3 DNA sequence: TGTGCCAGCAGCACCTCACTGGCGGAACTTCCCGGGGAGCTGTTTTTT.

This clone appeared a few times. V and J are TRBV27 and TRBJ2-7; TRBD2 agrees at 11 bases. V shed 5 bases and J 5 bases; nucleotides not matched to a gene: 5. The CDR3 extends over 14 amino acids. The germline CDR1 and CDR2 sequences are MNHEY and SMNVEV (reference sequence). The CDR3 loop reads CASSVSGRAHEQYF. CDR3 bases: TGTGCCAGCAGTGTTAGCGGGAGGGCCCACGAGCAGTACTTC.

This chain links TRBV6-5 with TRBJ1-6; TRBD1 aligns across 7 bases. The CDR3 has 13 residues. Germline V gene lookup returns CDR1 MNHEY and CDR2 SVGAGI. Unmatched junction bases numbered 7, after V lost 7 bases and J lost 10 bases. The CDR3 sequence is CASKPGQKSPLHF. The CDR3, as DNA: TGTGCCAGCAAACCGGGACAGAAGTCACCCCTCCACTTT.

This clone showed up just a few times. The gene calls are TRBV5-6 and TRBJ1-1; 10 bases map to TRBD1. Trimming at V came to 4 bases and at J to 4 bases, leaving 4 bases not matched to a gene. CDR1 is SGHDT and CDR2 is YYEEEE in the germline V gene. The CDR3 extends over 14 amino acids. The CDR3 DNA reads as TGTGCCAGCAGCCGGGGACAGGGGTCCACTGAAGCTTTCTTT. This translates into CASSRGQGSTEAFF.

The chain employs TRBV14 and TRBJ1-2; 8 bases align to TRBD1. The germline V gene has CDR1 SGHDN and CDR2 FVKESK. V trimming: 4 bases; J trimming: 5 bases; junction bases outside the gene matches: 12. CDR3 size: 16 residues. CDR3 coding DNA: TGTGCCAGCAGCCGCACAGGAACAGGGGGGCGTTATGGCTACACCTTC. Translating it yields CASSRTGTGGRYGYTF.